These 5 T cell receptor beta chains share one sample of origin, sequenced in a study of patients and donors after allogeneic stem cell transplantation. TCRdb processed the RT-PCR reads anew with MiXCR; each CDR3 protein has one entry. The table includes some 960,000 distinct CDR3 sequences, roughly 17% detected once. Sequenced input: blood, either unsorted or a sorted T cell fraction (not recorded which). The receptor set was obtained from a human donor who was either an allogeneic HSCT recipient or a stem cell or donor lymphocyte infusion donor (not recorded which). It is not recorded whose cells these are; they may come from a transplant donor.

This clonotype appeared once. This rearrangement joins TRBV7-2 to TRBJ2-7; 7 positions agree with TRBD1. The junction had 9 bases not matched to a gene; V was cut back by 7 bases and J by 6 bases. CDR3 size: 13 residues. The V gene's germline CDR1 is SGHTA and CDR2 FQGNSA. The CDR3 DNA is TGTGCCAGCACACTAACAGGGGTCGGCGAGCAGTACTTC. Protein sequence: CASTLTGVGEQYF.

V is TRBV6-2 or TRBV6-3 and J is TRBJ1-5; TRBD1 might be the D (6 bases). The CDR3 runs 13 residues. Trimming took 1 base from V and 8 from J, leaving 9 bases between them. Germline V lookup: CDR1 MNHEY, CDR2 SVGEGT. As DNA, the CDR3 is TGTGCCAGCAGTTACTTCTGGGACAAGCCCCAGCATTTT. Amino acids: CASSYFWDKPQHF.

V gene TRBV6-1 combines with J gene TRBJ1-5; no firm D call. Germline CDR1 MNHNS, CDR2 SASEGT. Between the trimmed V and J ends, which lost 6 bases and 9 bases, there was a span of 12 bases. The CDR3 extends over 12 amino acids. CDR3 protein: CASSPGDLPQHF. CDR3 nucleotide sequence: TGTGCCAGCAGCCCGGGCGATCTGCCCCAGCATTTT.

In this sample, this clonotype turned up a few times. The chain joins TRBV10-3 to TRBJ2-2; no firm D call. The germline gives CDR1 ENHRY, CDR2 SYGVKD. Trimming left V 6 bases short and J 0 bases short, with 2 bases between. The CDR3 is made up of 12 amino acids. The CDR3 DNA reads TGTGCCATCAGGGCGAACACCGGGGAGCTGTTTTTT. It specifies CAIRANTGELFF.

This sequence joins TRBV10-3 and TRBJ1-2; D is possibly TRBD1 (6 bases). CDR1 ENHRY and CDR2 SYGVKD come from the germline V gene. The V end lost 7 bases, the J end lost 3 bases, and 24 bases lay between the germline ends. This CDR3 is 17 amino acids long. This chain's CDR3 is CAITEGGGTYLDYGYTF. The DNA for the CDR3 is TGTGCCATCACCGAAGGAGGGGGGACGTATCTAGACTATGGCTACACCTTC.